The 22 T cell receptor beta chains in this list originate from one sample, sequenced in a study of T cell changes during pregnancy in multiple sclerosis. Assay: immunoSEQ multiplex PCR; the TCRdb copy retains only in-frame clones and omits some. The top ten hold approximately 0.15% of the sample, which has 50,000 to 60,000 clones, about 90% seen once. The material was CD4+ T cells from peripheral blood mononuclear cells, obtained after pregnancy. Source of these receptors: a female donor in good health, enrolled as a control in a pregnancy study.

This clone appeared once. The chain carries TRBV25-1 and TRBJ2-7, with D perhaps TRBD2 (6 bases). This CDR3 is 12 amino acids long. Germline CDR1 and CDR2: MGHDK and SYGVNS. The ends were cut back, 6 bases at V and 4 bases at J, with 10 bases in the middle. The CDR3 loop is CASRGGIYEQYF. The CDR3 region has the DNA TGTGCCAGCAGAGGCGGGATTTACGAGCAGTACTTC.

This clone is a singleton in its sample. This rearrangement joins TRBV15 to TRBJ2-7; a possible D gene is TRBD2 (5 bases). The ends were cut back, 1 base at V and 6 bases at J, with 16 bases in the middle. CDR1 and CDR2 (germline): LNHNV, YYDKDF (reference sequence). The CDR3 spans 15 residues. CDR3 protein: CATSRGAAVWGEQYF. DNA of the CDR3: TGTGCCACCAGCAGAGGAGCGGCAGTATGGGGCGAGCAGTACTTC.

The chain combines TRBV6-1 with TRBJ2-3, with TRBD1 matching 9 bases. Germline V CDR1 and CDR2: MNHNS, SASEGT. CDR3 size: 14 residues. V was clipped by 4 bases and J by 4 bases; unmatched bases: 3. Written as DNA, the CDR3 is TGTGCCAGCAGTGGGACAGGGGCCCCAGATACGCAGTATTTT. The encoded protein is CASSGTGAPDTQYF.

V is TRBV7-8 and J is TRBJ1-2; D is unresolved. The CDR3 is 13 amino acids. Trimming removed 6 bases from V and 10 bases from J, with 18 bases in between. Germline values: CDR1 SGHVS, CDR2 FQNEAQ. The CDR3 here is CASRLSTAIDYTF. The CDR3 region has the DNA TGTGCCAGCAGGCTCAGTACAGCAATTGACTACACCTTC. The variable domain in full, completed from reference TRBV7-8 and TRBJ1-2, reads GAGVSQSPRYKVAKRGQDVALRCDPISGHVSLFWYQQALGQGPEFLTYFQNEAQLDKSGLPSDRFFAERPEGSVSTLKIQRTQQEDSAVYLCASRLSTAIDYTFGSGTRLTVV.

V usage is TRBV19 and J usage is TRBJ1-1; weak D call: TRBD1 (6 bases). Germline V gene sequence: CDR1 LNHDA, CDR2 SQIVND (reference sequence). The CDR3 has 14 amino acids. Trimming cost V 4 bases and J 1 base, with 10 bases left between them. The CDR3 protein is CASSRGHTNTEAFF. The CDR3 nucleotides read TGTGCCAGTAGTAGGGGACATACGAACACTGAAGCTTTCTTT.

This clone appeared a single time. The chain carries TRBV6-1 and TRBJ1-3, with 10 nucleotides matching TRBD1. CDR1 and CDR2 (germline): MNHNS, SASEGT. V shed 2 bases, J shed 8 bases, and the junction held 9 bases outside the gene matches. CDR3 size: 16 residues. CDR3 region: CASSERDRGNLHTIYF. DNA of the CDR3: TGTGCCAGCAGTGAACGGGACAGGGGAAATCTTCACACCATATATTTT.

In this sample, this clone turned up once. The chain couples TRBV4-2 to TRBJ1-1; D might be TRBD1 (6 bases). The V gene lost 1 base and the J gene lost 5 bases, with 11 bases spanning the gap. Germline V gene data show CDR1 as LGHNA and CDR2 as YNFKEQ. There are 14 residues in the CDR3. The chain's CDR3 is CASSQGGGGTEAFF. Written as DNA, the CDR3 is TGTGCCAGCAGCCAAGGAGGGGGGGGAACTGAAGCTTTCTTT.

The chain recombines TRBV9 with TRBJ1-2, with D possibly being TRBD1 (6 bases). CDR1 and CDR2 from the germline V gene are SGDLS and YYNGEE. The V gene lost 4 bases and the J gene lost 8 bases, with 18 bases spanning the gap. This CDR3 has 14 residues. CDR3: CASSPSQGSRGYTF. CDR3 sequence (DNA): TGTGCCAGCAGCCCTAGTCAGGGGAGTAGGGGCTACACCTTC.

V is TRBV7-9 and J is TRBJ2-1; 7 nucleotides agree with TRBD2. CDR3 length: 15 amino acids. The V and J ends lost 1 base and 0 bases, in that order; junction bases with no gene match: 0. The germline V gene encodes CDR1 SEHNR and CDR2 FQNEAQ (reference sequence). CDR3 in DNA: TGTGCCAGCAGCTTAGGCGGGGGCTCCTACAATGAGCAGTTCTTC. This sequence encodes CASSLGGGSYNEQFF.

The chain links TRBV25-1 to TRBJ1-2, with 9 bases fitting TRBD1. This CDR3 is 15 amino acids long. Per the germline V gene, CDR1 is MGHDK and CDR2 is SYGVNS. Germline trimming cut 5 bases from V and 2 bases from J; bases unmatched to any gene: 6. CDR3 DNA: TGTGCCAGCAGTCCACAGGGGGCGCAGAACTATGGCTACACCTTC. It is translated as CASSPQGAQNYGYTF.

The V and J genes are TRBV6-5 and TRBJ2-7; 7 bases match TRBD2. The CDR3 runs 15 residues. Per germline, CDR1 MNHEY and CDR2 SVGAGI. J was trimmed by 3 bases and V by 5 bases; bases with no gene match: 10. CDR3: CASSRLTSSFYEQYF. In DNA, the CDR3 is TGTGCCAGCAGTCGGCTGACTAGCTCTTTCTACGAGCAGTACTTC.

This chain uses TRBV5-4 with TRBJ1-2; TRBD1 matches 11 bases. Germline trimming cut 4 bases from V and 8 bases from J; bases unmatched to any gene: 10. The CDR3 spans 15 residues. Germline values: CDR1 SGHNT, CDR2 YYREEE (reference sequence). The CDR3 DNA reads as TGTGCCAGCAGCATGGAGGACAGGGGGCTATGGGGCTACACCTTC. This encodes CASSMEDRGLWGYTF.

The CDR3 DNA follows: TGTGCCAGCAGCGTAGCTACCGGTTTGGATACGCAGTATTTT. As protein: CASSVATGLDTQYF. The V call is TRBV9, the J call TRBJ2-3; D is undetermined. The length of the CDR3 is 14 residues. The germline CDR1 and CDR2 sequences are SGDLS and YYNGEE. V lost 0 bases to trimming and J lost 6 bases, with 11 bases between them.

This sequence joins TRBV7-8 and TRBJ1-6, with a tentative D call TRBD1 (5 bases). V was clipped by 1 base and J by 8 bases, with 15 bases between them. CDR1 SGHVS and CDR2 FQNEAQ come from the germline V gene. The CDR3 is 16 residues long. The CDR3 DNA sequence: TGTGCCAGCAGCTTAGGGTTGGGCAGGGCGTATTCACCCCTCCACTTT. It specifies CASSLGLGRAYSPLHF.

This clone was observed a few times. The V call is TRBV6-1, the J call TRBJ1-6; D is perhaps TRBD1 (6 bases). The CDR3 length is 13 residues. Trimming left V 7 bases short and J 3 bases short, with 7 bases between. Per germline, CDR1 MNHNS and CDR2 SASEGT. Written as DNA, the CDR3 is TGTGCCAGCAACAGGGACTATAATTCACCCCTCCACTTT. Translation: CASNRDYNSPLHF.

This chain joins TRBV7-9 and TRBJ1-2, with no clear D. The CDR3 has 13 residues. CDR1 is SEHNR and CDR2 is FQNEAQ in the germline V gene (reference sequence). With 5 bases removed from V and 9 bases from J, the gap between germline ends came to 16 bases. The CDR3 DNA reads TGTGCCAGCAGCCGTGGGGAGGTTCGCAGCTACACCTTC. Protein: CASSRGEVRSYTF.

This rearrangement joins TRBV19 to TRBJ1-1; D unresolved. The ends were cut back, 6 bases at V and 0 bases at J, with 8 bases in the middle. Germline-derived CDR1 and CDR2 are LNHDA and SQIVND (reference sequence). The CDR3 spans 13 residues. The CDR3 nucleotides are TGTGCCAGTAGCCTCAGTTTGAACACTGAAGCTTTCTTT. Protein: CASSLSLNTEAFF.

V and J are TRBV2 and TRBJ1-5; D is unclear. Germline loops: CDR1 SNHLY, CDR2 FYNNEI. The length of the CDR3 is 15 residues. V was cut by 1 base and J by 4 bases, with 11 bases left in between. CDR3 coding DNA: TGTGCCAGCAGTGAAGGGGGAGCGGGGAATCAGCCCCAGCATTTT. Encoded protein: CASSEGGAGNQPQHF.

The gene calls are TRBV30 and TRBJ1-1, with D maybe TRBD1 (5 bases). V was cut by 2 bases and J by 1 base, with 8 bases left in between. The CDR3 has 13 amino acids. In germline, CDR1 is GTSNPN, CDR2 SVGIG (reference sequence). The CDR3 here is CAWSRQQNTEAFF. In DNA form, the CDR3 reads TGTGCCTGGAGTAGACAGCAGAACACTGAAGCTTTCTTT. The variable domain in full, with the rest retrieved from reference TRBV30 and TRBJ1-1, is SQTIHQWPATLVQPVGSPLSLECTVEGTSNPNLYWYRQAAGRGLQLLFYSVGIGQISSEVPQNLSASRPQDRQFILSSKKLLLSDSGFYLCAWSRQQNTEAFFGQGTRLTVV.

The V gene is TRBV2, the J gene TRBJ2-1; 9 bases are a match to TRBD2. This CDR3 has 16 amino acids. Germline V gene data show CDR1 as SNHLY and CDR2 as FYNNEI. The V gene end was trimmed by 5 bases and the J gene end by 2 bases; junction bases not matched to a gene: 7. The CDR3 DNA is TGTGCCAGCAGTTCCCGGCTAGCGGGGACCTACAATGAGCAGTTCTTC. It encodes CASSSRLAGTYNEQFF.

The chain employs TRBV5-4 and TRBJ2-2; 8 nucleotides agree with TRBD1. Trimming cost V 0 bases and J 2 bases; bases outside gene matches: 3. Germline V lookup: CDR1 SGHNT, CDR2 YYREEE (reference sequence). This CDR3 spans 16 amino acids. CDR3 nucleotides: TGTGCCAGCAGCTTGGCCGCAGGGGGCAACACCGGGGAGCTGTTTTTT. It yields the protein CASSLAAGGNTGELFF.

This chain connects TRBV7-8 to TRBJ1-2, with 7 bases matching TRBD1. The CDR3 runs to 16 residues. Germline CDR1 reads SGHVS; CDR2 reads FQNEAQ. Germline trimming cut 4 bases from V and 7 bases from J; bases unmatched to any gene: 15. CDR3 region: CASSSNPERDRSGYTF. In nucleotides, the CDR3 is TGTGCCAGCAGCTCCAACCCAGAAAGGGACAGATCTGGCTACACCTTC.